A selection of T cell receptor beta chains follows, all from one sample in a study of PD-L1 blockade in urothelial cancer. TCRdb's copy holds only in-frame clones and misses some; the assay was immunoSEQ multiplex PCR. The sample contains tens of thousands of clones, about a third of which appear only once. Sequenced material: tumor tissue, taken before atezolizumab (anti-PD-L1) treatment. Receptors were obtained from a man aged 55 to 70 with urothelial cancer. Each CDR3 is given with its conserved first and last residue. Each record gives: clone size, D gene, V gene, J gene, CDR3 DNA, CDR3 protein. The D gene is left open where the match is weak. Only part of the rows carry a size: once, few, many, or a class if the clone is expanded.

clone size: -; D gene: -; V gene: TRBV6-7; J gene: TRBJ2-1; CDR3 DNA: TGTGCCAGCAGGGACGACGTCAGACGACTGTTCTTC; CDR3 protein: CASRDDVRRLFF
clone size: -; D gene: -; V gene: TRBV29-1; J gene: TRBJ2-2; CDR3 DNA: TGCAGCGTTGAAGGTGTGGCAGGGATCAACACCGGGGAGCTGTTTTTT; CDR3 protein: CSVEGVAGINTGELFF
clone size: few; D gene: -; V gene: TRBV9; J gene: TRBJ2-3; CDR3 DNA: TGTGCCAGCAGTGCGGACTTCACCACAGATACGCAGTATTTT; CDR3 protein: CASSADFTTDTQYF
clone size: -; D gene: -; V gene: TRBV6-8; J gene: TRBJ2-3; CDR3 DNA: TGTGCCAGCAGTTACTCGGTTAGACGGTCTTCCGGCACAGATACGCAGTATTTT; CDR3 protein: CASSYSVRRSSGTDTQYF
clone size: -; D gene: -; V gene: TRBV11-3; J gene: TRBJ1-3; CDR3 DNA: TGTGCCAGCAGCCCTCGTGGACGGAGCTCTGGAAACACCATATATTTT; CDR3 protein: CASSPRGRSSGNTIYF
clone size: -; D gene: TRBD1; V gene: TRBV30; J gene: TRBJ1-1; CDR3 DNA: TGTGCCTGGAGAGAAACAGGGGTAAACACTGAAGCTTTCTTT; CDR3 protein: CAWRETGVNTEAFF
clone size: few; D gene: TRBD1; V gene: TRBV19; J gene: TRBJ2-5; CDR3 DNA: TGTGCCAGTAGTCCCCCCGGGACAGGGAAACGAGAGACCCAGTACTTC; CDR3 protein: CASSPPGTGKRETQYF
clone size: few; D gene: -; V gene: TRBV9; J gene: TRBJ1-4; CDR3 DNA: TGTGCCAGCAGCCCCGATTCGGGTGAAAAACTGTTTTTT; CDR3 protein: CASSPDSGEKLFF
clone size: -; D gene: TRBD2; V gene: TRBV5-1; J gene: TRBJ2-7; CDR3 DNA: TGCGCCAGCAGCTTGGGCGGGAGGCCCGCCACCGAGCAGTACTTC; CDR3 protein: CASSLGGRPATEQYF
clone size: -; D gene: -; V gene: TRBV29-1; J gene: TRBJ1-1; CDR3 DNA: TGCAGCGCCGGGGAGGGCCAGACTGAAGCTTTCTTT; CDR3 protein: CSAGEGQTEAFF
clone size: -; D gene: -; V gene: TRBV5-1; J gene: TRBJ2-7; CDR3 DNA: TGCGCCAGCAGTTTTCTCGGGACGAGCAGCCCGAAGGAGCAGTACTTC; CDR3 protein: CASSFLGTSSPKEQYF
clone size: once; D gene: -; V gene: TRBV5-1; J gene: TRBJ2-2; CDR3 DNA: TGCGCCAGCAGCTTGGAACAGAACACCGGGGAGCTGTTTTTT; CDR3 protein: CASSLEQNTGELFF
clone size: few; D gene: TRBD1; V gene: TRBV30; J gene: TRBJ2-4; CDR3 DNA: TGTGCCTGGAGTCGGGACAGGGGTCTAGCCAAAAACATTCAGTACTTC; CDR3 protein: CAWSRDRGLAKNIQYF
clone size: -; D gene: TRBD2; V gene: TRBV10-3; J gene: TRBJ2-7; CDR3 DNA: TGTGCCAGTACTAGCGTGGGTCCCTACGAGCAGTACTTC; CDR3 protein: CASTSVGPYEQYF
clone size: -; D gene: -; V gene: TRBV10-3; J gene: TRBJ2-4; CDR3 DNA: TGTGCCAGCGCCGGGACAGCCAAAAACATTCAGTACTTC; CDR3 protein: CASAGTAKNIQYF
clone size: -; D gene: TRBD1; V gene: TRBV6-8; J gene: TRBJ2-1; CDR3 DNA: TGTGCCAGCAGCCAGACAGGGGGATACCTCAGGAATGAGCAGTTCTTC; CDR3 protein: CASSQTGGYLRNEQFF
clone size: once; D gene: -; V gene: TRBV19; J gene: TRBJ2-7; CDR3 DNA: TGTGCCAGTAGTTCCTCCGGGGGAAAAAACGAGCAGTACTTC; CDR3 protein: CASSSSGGKNEQYF
clone size: few; D gene: -; V gene: TRBV6-8; J gene: TRBJ2-7; CDR3 DNA: TGTGCCAGCAGGAAGGAAGGTAATGTCTACGAGCAGTACTTC; CDR3 protein: CASRKEGNVYEQYF
clone size: -; D gene: -; V gene: TRBV19; J gene: TRBJ1-1; CDR3 DNA: TGTGCCAGTAGTATAGCAGGGCCATTTGAAGCTTTCTTT; CDR3 protein: CASSIAGPFEAFF
clone size: -; D gene: -; V gene: TRBV30; J gene: TRBJ2-1; CDR3 DNA: TGTGCCTGGAGCGCCGGGAACTACAATGAGCAGTTCTTC; CDR3 protein: CAWSAGNYNEQFF
clone size: few; D gene: TRBD2; V gene: TRBV9; J gene: TRBJ2-3; CDR3 DNA: TGTGCCAGCTCACGGACTAGCAGGCCAGATACGCAGTATTTT; CDR3 protein: CASSRTSRPDTQYF
clone size: few; D gene: TRBD1; V gene: TRBV9; J gene: TRBJ2-5; CDR3 DNA: TGTGCCAGCAGCGCGGGGACAGGAGAGACCCAGTACTTC; CDR3 protein: CASSAGTGETQYF
clone size: few; D gene: TRBD1; V gene: TRBV2; J gene: TRBJ2-7; CDR3 DNA: TGTGCCAGCAGGCTGGGACAGGTCTACGAGCAGTACTTC; CDR3 protein: CASRLGQVYEQYF
clone size: -; D gene: -; V gene: TRBV28; J gene: TRBJ1-5; CDR3 DNA: TGTGCCAGCTACCCGAGTGCGAATCAGCCCCAGCATTTT; CDR3 protein: CASYPSANQPQHF
clone size: few; D gene: -; V gene: TRBV9; J gene: TRBJ1-5; CDR3 DNA: TGTGCCAGCAGCGTAGAAGACGGGAATCAGCCCCAGCATTTT; CDR3 protein: CASSVEDGNQPQHF
clone size: few; D gene: -; V gene: TRBV6-8; J gene: TRBJ2-5; CDR3 DNA: TGTGCCAGCAGTTACCCGAGCGATAGCCGGGGACTGTACTTC; CDR3 protein: CASSYPSDSRGLYF
clone size: -; D gene: -; V gene: TRBV14; J gene: TRBJ2-3; CDR3 DNA: TGTGCCAGCAGCCTCGGACAGTTAACAGATACGCAGTATTTT; CDR3 protein: CASSLGQLTDTQYF
clone size: -; D gene: -; V gene: TRBV30; J gene: TRBJ1-2; CDR3 DNA: TGTGCCTGCGGGACAACTAACTATGGCTACACCTTC; CDR3 protein: CACGTTNYGYTF
clone size: few; D gene: TRBD1; V gene: TRBV7-7; J gene: TRBJ2-7; CDR3 DNA: TGTGCCAGCAGCTTATCCGGGACAGGGACCTACGAGCAGTACTTC; CDR3 protein: CASSLSGTGTYEQYF
clone size: few; D gene: TRBD1; V gene: TRBV14; J gene: TRBJ2-1; CDR3 DNA: TGTGCCAGCAGACGACAGGGGAACAATGAGCAGTTCTTC; CDR3 protein: CASRRQGNNEQFF
clone size: -; D gene: -; V gene: TRBV10-1; J gene: TRBJ2-1; CDR3 DNA: TGCGCCAGCAGTGGTGCAGGGAGGAATGAGCAGTTCTTC; CDR3 protein: CASSGAGRNEQFF
clone size: few; D gene: TRBD1; V gene: TRBV30; J gene: TRBJ1-1; CDR3 DNA: TGTGCCCGATCTCAGGGGGCACGCACTGAAGCTTTCTTT; CDR3 protein: CARSQGARTEAFF
clone size: -; D gene: -; V gene: TRBV30; J gene: TRBJ2-7; CDR3 DNA: TGTGCCTGGAGTGTAGGGGCAGGGGCCGCCTACGAGCAGTACTTC; CDR3 protein: CAWSVGAGAAYEQYF
clone size: few; D gene: -; V gene: TRBV7-6; J gene: TRBJ1-1; CDR3 DNA: TGTGCCAGCAGCTCGGGGGTCGTGGGGGTTGAAGCTTTCTTT; CDR3 protein: CASSSGVVGVEAFF
clone size: few; D gene: -; V gene: TRBV7-8; J gene: TRBJ2-5; CDR3 DNA: TGTGCCAGCAGTATTTGGGACCGCCAAGGAGAGACCCAGTACTTC; CDR3 protein: CASSIWDRQGETQYF
clone size: -; D gene: -; V gene: TRBV5-1; J gene: TRBJ1-1; CDR3 DNA: TGCGCCAGCAGCTTGTTGTCGGTGGGAAGCAAGAACACTGAAGCTTTCTTT; CDR3 protein: CASSLLSVGSKNTEAFF
clone size: few; D gene: -; V gene: TRBV7-5; J gene: TRBJ2-2; CDR3 DNA: TGTGCCACCACAGGGATGTTGGACACCGGGGAGCTGTTTTTT; CDR3 protein: CATTGMLDTGELFF
clone size: -; D gene: TRBD1; V gene: TRBV19; J gene: TRBJ1-2; CDR3 DNA: TGTGCCAGCGCGGGACAGCGGATGAGTAACTATGGCTACACCTTC; CDR3 protein: CASAGQRMSNYGYTF
clone size: -; D gene: -; V gene: TRBV7-6; J gene: TRBJ1-1; CDR3 DNA: TGTGCCAGCAGCTTAGTGCGGCAGGATAAAGAAGCTTTCTTT; CDR3 protein: CASSLVRQDKEAFF
clone size: once; D gene: TRBD2; V gene: TRBV19; J gene: TRBJ2-7; CDR3 DNA: TGTGCCAGTAGTCCCGGACTAGGGCCCTACGAGCAGTACTTC; CDR3 protein: CASSPGLGPYEQYF
clone size: -; D gene: TRBD1; V gene: TRBV29-1; J gene: TRBJ1-2; CDR3 DNA: TGCAGCGTTGAAGTCCAGGGGGATGGCTACACCTTC; CDR3 protein: CSVEVQGDGYTF
clone size: medium-sized; D gene: TRBD1; V gene: TRBV6-1; J gene: TRBJ1-3; CDR3 DNA: TGTGCCAGCAGTGAAGCTCGGGGACAGGGGTACGGAAACACCATATATTTT; CDR3 protein: CASSEARGQGYGNTIYF
clone size: -; D gene: TRBD1; V gene: TRBV25-1; J gene: TRBJ1-2; CDR3 DNA: TGTGCCAGCAGTGATACCCCCGGGACAGGGGGCTATGGCTACACCTTC; CDR3 protein: CASSDTPGTGGYGYTF
clone size: -; D gene: -; V gene: TRBV14; J gene: TRBJ2-3; CDR3 DNA: TGTGCCAGCAGCCAAGAGGGACCTCGCACATGGACGCAGTATTTT; CDR3 protein: CASSQEGPRTWTQYF
clone size: -; D gene: -; V gene: TRBV19; J gene: TRBJ1-1; CDR3 DNA: TGTGCCAGTACTGAAAGGGGAAGGTACACTGAAGCTTTCTTT; CDR3 protein: CASTERGRYTEAFF
clone size: medium-sized; D gene: TRBD2; V gene: TRBV28; J gene: TRBJ2-5; CDR3 DNA: TGTGCCAGCAGTTTATCCGGGCCCGGGAGGGAGACCCAGTACTTC; CDR3 protein: CASSLSGPGRETQYF